This entry describes one T cell receptor beta chain. Its antigen remains unidentified. The input lacks base qualities; no much larger clone sits a single base away. The data belong to a study of CD8 T cells in Susac syndrome (dated by TCRdb to between 2018 and 2020). Regarding the study in general: Among the sequenced Susac syndrome patients, about six had clinically active disease and fewer than ten were in clinical remission. At the time of blood withdrawal, Susac syndrome patients were either therapy-naive, taking corticosteroids (with some also receiving IVIg), or on IVIg alone. Whether CD8+ T cell activation and differentiation in Susac syndrome was antigen driven was tested using repertoire sequencing. Study-wide conclusions, independent of this receptor: No clonal expansion was detected in the CD4+ T cell repertoire of Susac syndrome patients. The number of individuals in the TCR sequencing and HLA analysis was recognized as being relatively small.

According to the germline V gene, CDR1 reads SGHAT and CDR2 reads FQNNGV. V is pruned by 2 bases and J by 5 bases, leaving 1 base of the junction without a gene match. Reading from cysteine to phenylalanine, the CDR3 counts 14 amino acids. The only DNA kept is the CDR3, 42 bases in frame from the first base. RNA was extracted using the RNeasy kit, and roughly 0.45 to 1 microgram was reverse transcribed with random hexamers. The immunoSEQ multiplex PCR assay, which covers 54 Vbeta and 13 Jbeta segments, was used to amplify TCR beta CDR3 regions. PCR amplification bias was corrected using a synthetic template baseline for primer optimization and computational correction. Concerning the study's data processing: Only productive sequences were kept, with reads annotated to V, D and J genes according to IMGT and analyzed in immunoSEQ Analyzer. Clonality was computed as one minus Shannon entropy normalized by log2 of the number of productive unique sequences. For each patient and control, public and private clones were evaluated within the 100 most prevalent clones. A clone was defined as Susac-specific if it was absent from the healthy and MS cohorts, from some 980 published viral clones and from other ImmuneACCESS disease sequences. TCRdb reprocessed the public reads (quality trimming at Q25 with fastp, clone calling with MiXCR) and kept in-frame beta chains. Rows with one shared CDR3 protein collapse into an entry with the most common genes and DNA. TCRdb, rather than the study authors, made the V and J calls. Across this sample there are tens of thousands of distinct CDR3 sequences, with roughly 94% seen only once. Clones ranked in the top ten supply more than 0.3% of the sample.

Peripheral blood CD8+ and CD4+ T cells from healthy donors, Susac syndrome patients and multiple sclerosis patients were profiled using high-throughput TCR beta sequencing. The Susac syndrome patients fulfilled recently defined diagnostic criteria for either definite or probable disease. Bulk CD8+ and CD4+ T cells were purified magnetically by negative isolation, whereas CD8+ TEMRA cells were enriched by FACS. Blood was collected in EDTA tubes and processed within 24 hours, with PBMCs isolated through density gradient centrifugation. PBMCs intended for TCR sequencing were frozen in liquid nitrogen and were later thawed in a 37 degrees C water bath. The sorted or isolated CD4+, CD8+ and CD8+ TEMRA cells had a purity of 90% or higher.

The sequencing sample was made of CD4+ T cells from PBMCs. Rearrangement joined TRBV11-2 to TRBJ2-1; TRBD2 aligns with 9 central bases. The clonotype was recovered from a human donor with Susac syndrome. The CDR3: CASSLSGGNNEQFF. The nucleotide sequence reads TGTGCCAGCAGCTTAAGCGGGGGGAACAATGAGCAGTTCTTC.